What follows are 11 T cell receptor beta chains derived from one specimen sequenced in a study of T cell therapy product for transplant patients. Profiling relied on immunoSEQ multiplex PCR, and the TCRdb table lists in-frame clones only, not all of them. The sample holds more than 350 clones, 60% seen once. Explanation of the sample label: 20 to 25 nM rapamycin added during CMV-specific T-cell product expansion (Rapa-TCP). Here the label signifies: CMVpp65/IE-1-reactive T cells enriched by IFNgamma capture and expanded in vitro. PBMCs were stimulated for 6 hours with overlapping CMV pp65 and IE-1 peptide pools at 0.5 to 0.55 ug/ml each. Cells producing IFNgamma after CMV stimulation were positively selected by IFNgamma secretion assay. Enriched IFNgamma+ cells grew for roughly 20 days with irradiated autologous feeders and either IL-7/IL-15 or IL-2. These receptors are not linked to any known antigen.

Specimen: a sorted cell population cultured from PBMCs. The receptors were sampled from an adult in good health.

Sample share makes this clone large. J is TRBJ1-1 and V is TRBV5-6; D is perhaps TRBD1 (5 bases). The germline V and J ends were trimmed by 3 bases and 5 bases, with 8 bases remaining between them. Germline CDR1 SGHDT, CDR2 YYEEEE. This CDR3 has 12 amino acids. This chain's CDR3 is CASSSWGTEAFF. CDR3 nucleotide sequence: TGTGCCAGCAGCTCCTGGGGGACTGAAGCTTTCTTT.

The chain recombines TRBV27 with TRBJ1-1; D not resolved. CDR1 is MNHEY, CDR2 SMNVEV, per germline (reference sequence). The V gene lost 6 bases and the J gene lost 5 bases, with 16 bases spanning the gap. The CDR3 covers 14 residues. CDR3 DNA sequence: TGTGCCAGCAGGTACTTCTCCTTAGGGACTGAAGCTTTCTTT. It is translated as CASRYFSLGTEAFF.

This clone showed up just once. The J gene is TRBJ2-5, the V gene TRBV11-2, with D possibly TRBD2 on 6 matching bases. The CDR3 is made up of 13 amino acids. The V end lost 5 bases, the J end lost 5 bases, and 12 bases lay between the germline ends. Germline V lookup: CDR1 SGHAT, CDR2 FQNNGV. The CDR3: CASSLGGEETQYF. CDR3 DNA: TGTGCCAGCAGCCTTGGCGGGGAGGAGACCCAGTACTTC.

V and J are TRBV25-1 and TRBJ2-7; 7 positions match TRBD1. Trimming cost V 3 bases and J 5 bases; bases outside gene matches: 16. CDR3 size: 17 residues. Germline CDR1 MGHDK, CDR2 SYGVNS. The CDR3 sequence: CASSEPSDRVFNDEQYF. DNA for the CDR3: TGTGCCAGCAGTGAGCCTTCCGACAGGGTATTTAACGACGAGCAGTACTTC.

This clone was recorded a few times. The CDR3 DNA sequence: TGTGCCAGCAGCTTAGAGACGACAGGGAACGGCTACACCTTC. It codes for CASSLETTGNGYTF. The J gene is TRBJ1-2, the V gene TRBV7-2, with 7 bases fitting TRBD1. Germline loops: CDR1 SGHTA, CDR2 FQGNSA. The CDR3 covers 14 residues. V lost 1 base, J lost 8 bases, and 7 bases stayed unmatched.

The CDR3 region has the DNA TGTGCCAGCAGTTCGGGCACTGGGGCCACAGATACGCAGTATTTT. Encoded protein: CASSSGTGATDTQYF. This chain links TRBV6-8 with TRBJ2-3; tentatively, D is TRBD1 (5 bases). Between the trimmed V and J ends, which lost 4 bases and 2 bases, there was a span of 13 bases. This CDR3 has 15 residues. Germline values: CDR1 MNHGY, CDR2 SAAAGT.

This clone was detected only once. The V and J genes are TRBV29-1 and TRBJ1-4; D is unclear. The CDR3 length is 15 residues. V was pared by 4 bases and J by 0 bases, with 12 bases between. CDR1 and CDR2 from the germline V gene are SQVTM and ANQGSEA. CDR3 loop: CSVGLEAATNEKLFF. The CDR3 DNA reads TGCAGCGTTGGGCTAGAGGCCGCAACTAATGAAAAACTGTTTTTT.

J is TRBJ2-4 and V is TRBV28, with unresolved D. CDR1 and CDR2 (germline): MDHEN, SYDVKM. CDR3 length: 14 amino acids. The germline V and J ends were trimmed by 3 bases and 5 bases, with 11 bases remaining between them. In DNA form, the CDR3 reads TGTGCCAGCAGTTTCCCCACGCACCAAAACATTCAGTACTTC. It encodes CASSFPTHQNIQYF. The full variable domain, completed using reference TRBV28 and TRBJ2-4, is DVKVTQSSRYLVKRTGEKVFLECVQDMDHENMFWYRQDPGLGLRLIYFSYDVKMKEKGDIPEGYSVSREKKERFSLILESASTNQTSMYLCASSFPTHQNIQYFGAGTRLSVL.

The chain has TRBV11-2 and TRBJ2-1; D call uncertain. The CDR3 totals 15 residues. Trimming cost V 3 bases and J 2 bases, with 11 bases left between them. Per the germline V gene, CDR1 is SGHAT and CDR2 is FQNNGV. DNA of the CDR3: TGTGCCAGCAGCTTCCTGGCGGACCCCTACAATGAGCAGTTCTTC. Translating it yields CASSFLADPYNEQFF.

The chain uses TRBV6-5 and TRBJ1-2, with a possible D match to TRBD1 (6 bases). Deletions cut 5 bases from V and 6 bases from J, with 16 bases between. Germline-derived CDR1 and CDR2 are MNHEY and SVGAGI. This CDR3 is built from 14 residues. This chain's CDR3 is CASSPAYRDDGYTF. The CDR3 nucleotides are TGTGCCAGCAGTCCGGCGTACAGGGATGATGGCTACACCTTC.

In its sample, this clone is large (0.1 to 1%). The chain carries TRBV10-1 and TRBJ2-7; 7 positions match TRBD1. The CDR3 covers 15 residues. V lost 3 bases, J lost 5 bases, and 10 bases stayed unmatched. In germline, CDR1 is WNHNN, CDR2 SYGVQD (reference sequence). This CDR3 reads CASSDAPGQKDEQYF. In DNA form, the CDR3 reads TGCGCCAGCAGTGACGCACCGGGACAGAAAGACGAGCAGTACTTC.